This note documents a single TCR beta chain sequence. What it recognizes is unknown. Primers for the PCR totalled 60 Vbeta and 13 Jbeta. The table came from immunoSEQ multiplex PCR; TCRdb's copy has only in-frame clones and leaves some out. This repertoire shows tens of thousands of clones, approximately 80% found once; its top ten account for roughly 3.7%. Whereas donors were nominally healthy upon sampling, unrecorded immune exposures were probable. This sample is part of a study of cytomegalovirus exposure and HLA in healthy donors. Study results and limitations: The investigators catalogued 150 or so TCR beta chains as cytomegalovirus-associated. Within a later analysis, the majority of CMV-associated TCR beta chains appeared HLA-restricted.

The specimen sequenced was PBMCs. The clonotype comes from a man in his thirties or forties in good health and CMV-seronegative.

In nucleotides, the CDR3 is TGTGCCAGCAGCAGGACAGGGTGGAGGACCGGGGAGCTGTTTTTT. It yields the protein CASSRTGWRTGELFF. The chain joins TRBV6-5 to TRBJ2-2; TRBD1 agrees at 8 bases. The CDR3 sequence is 15 residues long. Trimming took 6 bases from V and 5 from J; bases not matched to a gene: 8. Germline lookup yields CDR1 MNHEY and CDR2 SVGAGI.